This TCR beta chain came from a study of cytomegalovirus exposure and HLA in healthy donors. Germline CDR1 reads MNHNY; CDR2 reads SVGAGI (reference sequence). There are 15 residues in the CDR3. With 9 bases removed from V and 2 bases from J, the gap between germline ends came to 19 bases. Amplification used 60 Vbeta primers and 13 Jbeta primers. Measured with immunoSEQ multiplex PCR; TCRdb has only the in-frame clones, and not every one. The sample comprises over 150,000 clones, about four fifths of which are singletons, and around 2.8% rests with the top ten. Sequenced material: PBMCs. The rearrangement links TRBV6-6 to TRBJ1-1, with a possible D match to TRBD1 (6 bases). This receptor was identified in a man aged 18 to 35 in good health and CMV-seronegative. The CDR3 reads CASSDPTGTNTEAFF. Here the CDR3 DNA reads TGTGCCAGTTCCGACCCCACCGGGACAAACACTGAAGCTTTCTTT.